This TCR beta chain comes out of a study of CD8+ T cells in alopecia areata. The germline CDR1 and CDR2 sequences are SGHDN and FVKESK. Trimming took off 4 bases at V and 0 bases at J, with 4 bases between the two ends. The length of the CDR3 is 12 residues. As the sequencing template, cDNA was produced by extracting RNA and reverse transcribing it. TCRdb's table, derived via immunoSEQ multiplex PCR, lists solely in-frame clones and lacks some. The sample has approximately 180,000 clones, around 63% seen once. Alopecia areata patients had lesional scalp punch biopsies and peripheral blood taken from them.

The clonotype originates from a human donor with alopecia areata. Sequences were derived from CD4+ T cells sorted from blood, sampled at week 0. V is TRBV14 and J is TRBJ2-7, with D unclear. In nucleotides, the CDR3 is TGTGCCAGCAGCCTCAACTCCTACGAGCAGTACTTC. Translation: CASSLNSYEQYF. The entire variable domain, with the rest obtained from reference TRBV14 and TRBJ2-7, is as follows: EAGVTQFPSHSVIEKGQTVTLRCDPISGHDNLYWYRRVMGKEIKFLLHFVKESKQDESGMPNNRFLAERTGGTYSTLKVQPAELEDSGVYFCASSLNSYEQYFGPGTRLTVT.